The rows below give T cell receptor beta chains drawn from one sample of a study of a mutant IDH1 vaccine in newly diagnosed glioma. Profiled with immunoSEQ multiplex PCR; TCRdb holds only in-frame clones, not every one. Among tens of thousands of clones listed, roughly 80% were seen once. For these TCRs, the target antigens are not known. Sequencing used PBMCs, obtained from a glioma patient whose treatment included an IDH1 peptide vaccine. The receptors here all came from a man younger than 35 with glioma. Some clones in this sample may be carry-over from other donors' samples. Both conserved end residues are part of each CDR3. The D gene is left open where the match is weak. Clone size is stated in some rows and not others, as once, few, many or a class when expanded.

V	D	size	length	J	DNA	CDR3
TRBV29-1	.	few	15	TRBJ2-2	TGCAGCGCTGTAACCGGGACGGTGAACACCGGGGAGCTGTTTTTT	CSAVTGTVNTGELFF
TRBV2	.	.	13	TRBJ1-1	TGTGCCAGCAGTCCCACACTGAACACTGAAGCTTTCTTT	CASSPTLNTEAFF
TRBV2	.	.	14	TRBJ1-6	TGTGCCAGCAGTTCCCGGACAGCTAAGTCACCCCTCCACTTT	CASSSRTAKSPLHF
TRBV5-1	.	few	15	TRBJ1-5	TGCGCCAGCAGCTTCGGGGCAGGGAGCAATCAGCCCCAGCATTTT	CASSFGAGSNQPQHF
TRBV5-6	.	.	13	TRBJ1-2	TGTGCCAGCAGCTTCTGGAACGTCTATGGCTACACCTTC	CASSFWNVYGYTF
TRBV30	TRBD1	few	14	TRBJ2-2	TGTGCCTGGAGTCTAAAGGGGGCGACCGGGGAGCTGTTTTTT	CAWSLKGATGELFF
TRBV14	.	.	14	TRBJ1-1	TGTGCCAGCAGCCAAGTACAGCCGAACACTGAAGCTTTCTTT	CASSQVQPNTEAFF
TRBV2	TRBD1	.	15	TRBJ1-2	TGTGCCAGCAGTTATGGGGACAGCCGTAACTATGGCTACACCTTC	CASSYGDSRNYGYTF
TRBV4-3	.	.	15	TRBJ1-4	TGCGCCAGCAGCCAATCGGATGGTAGCGGTGAAAAACTGTTTTTT	CASSQSDGSGEKLFF
TRBV13	.	.	11	TRBJ2-5	TGTGCCAGCAGCTTAAGAGAGACCCAGTACTTC	CASSLRETQYF
TRBV27	TRBD2	few	16	TRBJ2-1	TGTGCCAGCAGTTTAGTGACTAGCGGGAGGGGGGATGAGCAGTTCTTC	CASSLVTSGRGDEQFF
TRBV4-1	.	.	13	TRBJ2-1	TGCGCCAGCAGGGCCCATTGGGGGAATGAGCAGTTCTTC	CASRAHWGNEQFF
TRBV27	.	.	16	TRBJ1-5	TGTGCCAGCAGTTTATTTTTCGGTGAGGGCAATCAGCCCCAGCATTTT	CASSLFFGEGNQPQHF
TRBV7-2	TRBD1	.	16	TRBJ2-5	TGTGCCAGCAGCTCCTCCGGGACAGGGCCCTGGGAGACCCAGTACTTC	CASSSSGTGPWETQYF
TRBV5-1	.	.	15	TRBJ1-1	TGCGCCAGCAGCGGGCGACAGGACCCGAACACTGAAGCTTTCTTT	CASSGRQDPNTEAFF
TRBV30	.	.	13	TRBJ1-1	TGTGCCTGGAATTGGGGCCGGGGATTTGAAGCTTTCTTT	CAWNWGRGFEAFF
TRBV29-1	TRBD1	.	15	TRBJ1-1	TGCAGCGTTGAAGATCTTCGGACAGGGAACACTGAAGCTTTCTTT	CSVEDLRTGNTEAFF
TRBV9	TRBD1	.	15	TRBJ2-5	TGTGCCAGCAGCGTAGACAGGGGGAAGCAAGAGACCCAGTACTTC	CASSVDRGKQETQYF
TRBV2	.	.	15	TRBJ2-5	TGTGCCAGCAGTGGCCTGGTGGGACGATCGGAGACCCAGTACTTC	CASSGLVGRSETQYF